This T cell receptor beta chain came from a study of blood T cell repertoires in COVID-19. Turning to the study itself: Acute and convalescent COVID-19 specimens originated in the United States, Italy and Spain.

To note about this clone: The same CDR3 also results from other DNA sequences found in this sample.

V was shortened by 2 bases and J by 5 bases, with 10 bases between the two germline ends. The CDR3 covers 14 residues. In germline, CDR1 is SGHRS, CDR2 YFSETQ. In the authors' workflow: By means of reference gene primer amplification, nucleated cell counts were estimated. The table came from immunoSEQ multiplex PCR; TCRdb's copy has only in-frame clones and leaves some out. That table supplies the V and J calls and clone size; D and trimming were determined from the DNA. This table holds about 88,000 clones, roughly nine tenths found once. The specimen was peripheral blood. This receptor was obtained from a woman of 80 years or more with active COVID-19. V gene TRBV5-1 combines with J gene TRBJ1-4; D unclear. The CDR3 bases are TGCGCCAGCAGCTTAGCAGGAGGGAATGAAAAACTGTTTTTT. Encoded protein: CASSLAGGNEKLFF.